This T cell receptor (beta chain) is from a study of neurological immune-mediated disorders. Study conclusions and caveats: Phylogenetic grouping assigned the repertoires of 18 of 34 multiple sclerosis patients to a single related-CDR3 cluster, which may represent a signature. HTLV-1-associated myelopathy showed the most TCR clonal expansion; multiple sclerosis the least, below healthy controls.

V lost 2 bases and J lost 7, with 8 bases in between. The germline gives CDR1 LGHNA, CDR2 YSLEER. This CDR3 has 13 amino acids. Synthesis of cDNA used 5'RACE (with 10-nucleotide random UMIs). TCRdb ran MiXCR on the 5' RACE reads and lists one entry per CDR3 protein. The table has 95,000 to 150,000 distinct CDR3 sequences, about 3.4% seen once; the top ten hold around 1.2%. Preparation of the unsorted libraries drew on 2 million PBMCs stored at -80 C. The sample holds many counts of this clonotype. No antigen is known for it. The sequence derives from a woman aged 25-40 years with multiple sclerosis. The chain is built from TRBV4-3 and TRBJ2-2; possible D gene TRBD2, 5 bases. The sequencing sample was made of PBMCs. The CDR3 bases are TGCGCCAGCAGCCAAATCGGACTCGGGGAGCTGTTTTTT. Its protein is CASSQIGLGELFF.